This record concerns one T cell receptor beta chain sequence. Its antigen remains unknown. Unique-molecular-identifier-tagged TCR beta cDNA libraries were used. TCRdb processed the PCR reads anew with MiXCR; each CDR3 protein has one entry. The data show approximately 660,000 distinct CDR3 sequences, with more than 50% seen just once and 11% held by the top ten. The data were obtained in a study of post-analysis software for immune sequencing data. Study-wide results and caveats: Patients carried roughly 5 TRBV segments more frequently than controls did, and TRBV5-6, TRBV5-1 and TRBV20-1 were among them.

Per the germline V gene, CDR1 is SGHKS and CDR2 is YYEKEE (reference sequence). This CDR3 has 12 amino acids. Trimming pared 10 bases from V and 1 base from J, leaving 8 bases between. The chain uses TRBV5-5 and TRBJ2-2; a possible D gene is TRBD2 (6 bases). The receptor comes from a girl between 2 and 10 years old with multiple sclerosis. Sequencing was done on a sample of blood. The DNA for the CDR3 is TGTGCCGGCGGGATGAACACCGGGGAGCTGTTTTTT. This gives the protein CAGGMNTGELFF.